This T cell receptor (beta chain) was captured in a study of blood T cell repertoires in COVID-19 (TCRdb year 2020). In terms of the full investigation: The collaborator samples originated in the United States, Italy and Spain and spanned the acute and convalescent phases of COVID-19. The prospective study material was composed of cDNA or gDNA derived from T cells, B-cell-depleted T cells, or PBMCs. Subjects who had been exposed to COVID-19, were actively infected with it, or had recovered from it provided the deeply sampled blood TCRbeta repertoires that made up the dataset. HLA class I and class II types, where available, came from metadata supplied by the sample provider rather than from assay-based typing. Nearly every sample came with metadata listing a de-identified subject ID, COVID-19 status, age in years and sex. The repertoires were released in a freely available public database meant as a resource for research on the immune response to SARS-CoV-2. Samples came from the ongoing ImmuneRACE study (first 160 participants) plus 1,254 subjects from 6 global collaborators. Broad study findings and their caveats: How much clinical and demographic metadata was included differed by source and by participant, and the metadata was provided uncurated.

A word on this clone: Its specific antigen is unknown. Per-base qualities were not stored, and no clone one base away is much larger.

TCRbeta CDR3 regions were amplified from genomic DNA by means of the immunoSEQ Assay, a bias-controlled multiplex PCR. The study's own analysis went as follows. The number of nucleated cells in each sample was estimated by amplification of reference gene primers within the assay. To quantify the absolute abundance of each unique TCRbeta CDR3 rearrangement, sequence reads were collapsed and filtered. For each sample, productive Simpson clonality was calculated by taking the square root of Simpson's diversity index across productive rearrangements. Drawn from immuneACCESS, this table holds only the in-frame rearrangements with V and J called that TCRdb kept. Clones are partly lost; checked studies trace under half to an unresolved V gene and leave the rest unexplained. V, J and clone size were drawn from that table, and D and trimming were deduced from the DNA. This sample gives about 210,000 clones in total; about four fifths of them show up just once. The biggest ten clones account for about 12% of the sample.

Collaborating institutions collected whole blood in K2EDTA tubes following their own protocols. For TCRbeta analysis, collaborator samples were shipped as frozen whole blood, as isolated PBMCs, or as DNA extracted from either sample type. The germline V gene supplies CDR1 SQVTM and CDR2 ANQGSEA. The CDR3 goes from the cysteine to the phenylalanine over 13 residues. Only CDR3 DNA remains: 39 bases, in frame from the first base. Relative to germline, V is 4 bases shorter and J is 0 bases shorter, with 7 bases between their ends. Sequencing was carried out using peripheral blood. This receptor was obtained from a woman in her thirties or forties with acute or convalescent COVID-19. The chain couples TRBV29-1 to TRBJ1-5; TRBD1 could be the D gene, as 5 bases match. The CDR3 region: CSVGTNSNQPQHF. The bases are TGCAGCGTTGGGACAAATAGCAATCAGCCCCAGCATTTT.